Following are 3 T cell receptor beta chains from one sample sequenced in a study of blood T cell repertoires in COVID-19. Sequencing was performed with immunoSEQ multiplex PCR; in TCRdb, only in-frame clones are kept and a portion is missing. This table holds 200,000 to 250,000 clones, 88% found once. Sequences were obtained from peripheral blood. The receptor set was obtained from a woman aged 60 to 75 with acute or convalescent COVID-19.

In DNA, the CDR3 is TGTGCCTGGAGTCTAACAGGCTTTTACACTGAAGCTTTCTTT. The encoded protein is CAWSLTGFYTEAFF. This sequence joins TRBV30 and TRBJ1-1, with D maybe TRBD1 (5 bases). Trimming stripped 2 bases from V and 3 bases from J, with 13 bases between. The CDR3 length is 14 residues. CDR1 and CDR2 from the germline V gene are GTSNPN and SVGIG (reference sequence).

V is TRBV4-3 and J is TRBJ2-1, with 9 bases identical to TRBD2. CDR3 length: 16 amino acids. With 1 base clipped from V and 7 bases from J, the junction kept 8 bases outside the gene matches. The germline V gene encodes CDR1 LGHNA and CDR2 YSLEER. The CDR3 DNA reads TGCGCCAGCAGCCAAGTAAGAGCGGGAGGTCGGAATGAGCAGTTCTTC. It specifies CASSQVRAGGRNEQFF.

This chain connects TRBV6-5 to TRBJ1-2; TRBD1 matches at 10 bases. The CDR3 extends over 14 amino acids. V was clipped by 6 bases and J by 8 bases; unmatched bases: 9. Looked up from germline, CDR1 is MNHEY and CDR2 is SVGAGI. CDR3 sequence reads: CASRQTGGERGYTF. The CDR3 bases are TGTGCCAGCAGGCAGACAGGGGGCGAGAGAGGCTACACCTTC.